This TCR beta chain was documented in a study of shared clonotypes between healthy human individuals. Study-wide results and caveats: Relative to clonotypes present in all four donors, those not shared had lower generation probabilities.

Comment on this clone: Its cognate antigen is unknown.

TCRdb's table, derived via immunoSEQ multiplex PCR, lists solely in-frame clones and lacks some. The data show about 1.1 million clones, 75% to 85% seen once. The receptor's source is a young man in good health. Some clones in this sample may be carry-over from other donors' samples. Source material: memory CD4+ T cells from PBMCs. Indicated subset: CD45RA-negative fraction.

The CDR3 nucleotides read TGTGCCAGCAGCAGGACCCAGGGGATGGAGACCCAGTACTTC. It yields the protein CASSRTQGMETQYF. The chain couples TRBV5-4 to TRBJ2-5; D perhaps matches TRBD1 (6 bases). From germline, CDR1 is SGHNT and CDR2 YYREEE (reference sequence). V was clipped by 4 bases and J by 5 bases, with 15 bases between them. The CDR3 has 14 amino acids. The full variable domain, in which reference TRBV5-4 and TRBJ2-5 provide the parts outside the CDR3, is ETGVTQSPTHLIKTRGQQVTLRCSSQSGHNTVSWYQQALGQGPQFIFQYYREEENGRGNFPPRFSGLQFPNYSSELNVNALELDDSALYLCASSRTQGMETQYFGPGTRLLVL.